The source of this T cell receptor (beta chain) is a study of blood T cell repertoires in COVID-19. The CDR3 is made up of 17 amino acids. Losses at the gene ends were 2 bases for V and 6 bases for J; bases not matched to a gene: 14. Germline CDR1 reads KGHSH; CDR2 reads LQKENI. Here immunoSEQ multiplex PCR was the method, and the copy in TCRdb shows in-frame clones only, minus some. The sample shows under 200,000 clones, 70% to 80% of them seen only once. V gene TRBV18 combines with J gene TRBJ1-2; 8 nucleotides line up with TRBD1. The source is a woman aged 40-49 years with COVID-19, enrolled during active disease. Material for sequencing was peripheral blood. CDR3 coding DNA: TGTGCCAGCTCACCATTAATCGGACAGGGCGGATCTCATGGCTACACCTTC. Translating it yields CASSPLIGQGGSHGYTF.